This T cell receptor (beta chain) comes out of a study of blood T cells in healthy people across ages. The authors ran a second PCR of roughly 6 to 12 cycles using a sample-barcoded 5' primer and a J-beta primer mix. MiXCR was run by TCRdb on the 5' RACE reads, yielding one entry per CDR3 protein. This table holds 1.6 million or so distinct CDR3 sequences, about 35% found once. This clonotype was detected a few times. Its antigen is currently unknown. Study results and limitations: Relative to aged donors, long-lived donors carried more naive CD4+ cells and displayed higher diversity. Getting older went along with TCR beta diversity per million T cells dropping roughly linearly. PBMCs that were unsorted prevented a conclusive naive versus antigen-experienced comparison.

The receptor's source is a woman between 25 and 40 years old in good health. The sample was blood.

For the CDR3, the DNA is TGTGCCAGCAGCACCGCAGGGGGCACTGAAGCTTTCTTT. Its translation is CASSTAGGTEAFF. V gene TRBV11-1 combines with J gene TRBJ1-1; 7 bases agree with TRBD1. The CDR3 runs 13 residues. CDR1 and CDR2 from the germline V gene are SGHAT and FQDESV (reference sequence). The V segment lost 5 bases and the J segment 4 bases; nucleotides outside the gene matches: 4.